The 20 T cell receptor beta chains below all came from one sample that was sequenced in a study of shared clonotypes between healthy human individuals. Sequencing used immunoSEQ multiplex PCR; TCRdb keeps in-frame clones, though not all of them. The data hold approximately 480,000 clones, with about 80% observed a single time. Sequences were obtained from PBMCs. These receptors came from a woman between 40 and 50 years old in good health. Some clones in this sample may be carry-over from other donors' samples.

V is TRBV7-9 and J is TRBJ1-3; TRBD1 might be the D (6 bases). Deletions cut 5 bases from V and 0 bases from J, with 23 bases between. Germline CDR1 and CDR2: SEHNR and FQNEAQ (reference sequence). The CDR3 runs 19 residues. The CDR3 region is CASSPDRIPKSTSGNTIYF. CDR3 sequence (DNA): TGTGCCAGCAGCCCAGACAGGATCCCGAAGTCTACCTCTGGAAACACCATATATTTT.

The gene calls are TRBV5-1 and TRBJ2-2; the match to TRBD1 covers 7 bases. The trim removed 1 base at V and 4 bases at J, leaving 10 bases unmatched. This CDR3 is built from 17 residues. In germline, CDR1 is SGHRS, CDR2 YFSETQ. CDR3 nucleotide sequence: TGCGCCAGCAGCTTGACCCCGACAGGGCCCATCACCGGGGAGCTGTTTTTT. Protein sequence: CASSLTPTGPITGELFF.

The chain links TRBV5-1 to TRBJ1-1; possible D gene TRBD1, 6 bases. The CDR3 runs to 14 residues. V lost 4 bases to trimming and J lost 3 bases, with 13 bases between them. Germline values: CDR1 SGHRS, CDR2 YFSETQ. The CDR3 here is CASSLTGHDTEAFF. As DNA, the CDR3 is TGCGCCAGCAGCCTAACGGGACATGACACTGAAGCTTTCTTT.

The gene calls are TRBV7-9 and TRBJ2-1; 10 nucleotides agree with TRBD1. V dropped 3 bases and J dropped 8; count of bases not matched to a gene: 7. Germline V CDR1 and CDR2: SEHNR, FQNEAQ (reference sequence). CDR3 size: 15 residues. CDR3 loop: CASSLGDRGRDEQFF. The CDR3 coding sequence is TGTGCCAGCAGCTTGGGCGACAGGGGGCGAGATGAGCAGTTCTTC. Filled out from reference TRBV7-9 and TRBJ2-1, the complete variable domain reads DTGVSQNPRHKITKRGQNVTFRCDPISEHNRLYWYRQTLGQGPEFLTYFQNEAQLEKSRLLSDRFSAERPKGSFSTLEIQRTEQGDSAMYLCASSLGDRGRDEQFFGPGTRLTVL.

V and J are TRBV7-8 and TRBJ2-2; possible D gene TRBD2, 5 bases. Germline V gene data show CDR1 as SGHVS and CDR2 as FQNEAQ. V lost 1 base, J lost 2 bases, and 11 bases lay in between. This CDR3 region has 16 residues. As DNA, the CDR3 is TGTGCCAGCAGCTTAGGGACTGTCCCCAACACCGGGGAGCTGTTTTTT. Translating gives CASSLGTVPNTGELFF.

A single count supports this clone. The chain recombines TRBV5-1 with TRBJ2-7; a weak D match, TRBD1 (6 bases). The CDR3 sequence is 14 residues long. CDR1 and CDR2 (germline): SGHRS, YFSETQ. V gave up 2 bases and J gave up 5 bases, with 14 bases separating them. Here the CDR3 DNA reads TGCGCCAGCAGCTTCCCCCGGGACAATGACGAGCAGTACTTC. It codes for CASSFPRDNDEQYF.

This sequence joins TRBV2 and TRBJ2-1; D not resolved. This CDR3 is built from 12 residues. The V end was cut by 3 bases, the J end by 3 bases, with 3 bases between. Germline V gives CDR1 SNHLY, CDR2 FYNNEI. The CDR3 region has the DNA TGTGCCAGCAGTGACTTCTACAATGAGCAGTTCTTC. Its translation: CASSDFYNEQFF.

The sample holds one count of this clone. The V call is TRBV2, the J call TRBJ2-7; no definite D call. This CDR3 comprises 14 residues. CDR1 is SNHLY, CDR2 FYNNEI, per germline. V shed 3 bases and J shed 2 bases, with 11 bases lying between them. The DNA for the CDR3 is TGTGCCAGCAGTGACGCACAAAGCCCCTACGAGCAGTACTTC. Its protein is CASSDAQSPYEQYF.

The chain joins TRBV4-3 to TRBJ1-6, with TRBD1 as a possible D gene (6 bases). This CDR3 is built from 15 residues. CDR1 and CDR2 (germline): LGHNA, YSLEER. Trimming shortened V by 3 bases and J by 10 bases, and 16 bases separated the two germline ends. The CDR3 region is CASSQSGTWGSPLHF. CDR3 in DNA: TGCGCCAGCAGCCAGTCCGGGACATGGGGCTCACCCCTCCACTTT.

This clone was detected only a few times. V and J are TRBV6-6 and TRBJ2-7; D is unresolved. This CDR3 comprises 11 residues. The V gene's germline CDR1 is MNHNY and CDR2 SVGAGI (reference sequence). Between the trimmed V and J ends, which lost 5 bases and 3 bases, there was a span of 5 bases. In DNA, the CDR3 is TGTGCCAGCAGTCTAGGCTACGAGCAGTACTTC. It yields the protein CASSLGYEQYF.

The chain employs TRBV19 and TRBJ2-3; maybe TRBD2 (7 bases). The germline gives CDR1 LNHDA, CDR2 SQIVND (reference sequence). The V and J ends lost 3 bases and 5 bases respectively, with 15 bases between them. The CDR3 spans 15 residues. CDR3 amino acids: CASSIGGSGGDTQYF. The CDR3 coding sequence is TGTGCCAGTAGTATCGGGGGCTCGGGAGGAGATACGCAGTATTTT. The whole variable domain, remainder taken from reference TRBV19 and TRBJ2-3, is DGGITQSPKYLFRKEGQNVTLSCEQNLNHDAMYWYRQDPGQGLRLIYYSQIVNDFQKGDIAEGYSVSREKKESFPLTVTSAQKNPTAFYLCASSIGGSGGDTQYFGPGTRLTVL.

The V call is TRBV11-1, the J call TRBJ2-5, with D unclear. The J call may not be correct, given that the DNA end is closer to TRBJ2-7. There are 13 residues in the CDR3. Germline V gene data show CDR1 as SGHAT and CDR2 as FQDESV (reference sequence). The CDR3 region has the DNA TGTGCCAGCAGCTCCCGGCAGACCTACGAGCAGTACTTC. Amino acid sequence: CASSSRQTYEQYF.

The chain employs TRBV7-3 and TRBJ2-2, with TRBD2 as a possible D gene (6 bases). V shed 4 bases and J shed 2 bases, with 20 bases lying between them. Looked up from germline, CDR1 is SGHTA and CDR2 is FQGTGA. CDR3 length equals 18 residues. For the CDR3, the DNA is TGTGCCAGCAGCTCCCTAGCGACCCGGTTCCCCAACACCGGGGAGCTGTTTTTT. As protein: CASSSLATRFPNTGELFF.

Of note for this clone: The CDR3 does not close with the conserved phenylalanine or tryptophan, likely indicating a read error. The chain is built from TRBV6-1 and TRBJ2-7, with no clear D. CDR1 and CDR2 from the germline V gene are MNHNS and SASEGT. V lost 0 bases and J lost 5, with 20 bases in between. The CDR3 runs to 17 residues. This CDR3 reads CASSEALRQVSFHEQYL. Here the CDR3 DNA reads TGTGCCAGCAGTGAAGCGCTTCGGCAGGTATCGTTCCACGAGCAGTACCTC.

The chain recombines TRBV5-1 with TRBJ1-2; possibly TRBD1 for D (6 bases). The CDR3 length is 15 residues. Trimming left V 4 bases short and J 2 bases short, with 15 bases between. From germline, CDR1 is SGHRS and CDR2 YFSETQ. CDR3 in amino acids: CASSPEGGANYGYTF. Written as DNA, the CDR3 is TGCGCCAGCAGCCCTGAGGGGGGGGCAAACTATGGCTACACCTTC.

The rearrangement links TRBV2 to TRBJ1-2; 7 nucleotides align to TRBD1. V dropped 3 bases and J dropped 5; count of bases not matched to a gene: 12. The CDR3 has 16 amino acids. In germline, CDR1 is SNHLY, CDR2 FYNNEI. The CDR3 DNA follows: TGTGCCAGCAGTGACCGGAGGGGGCCTGGAGGGTATGGCTACACCTTC. Protein product: CASSDRRGPGGYGYTF.

The V call is TRBV2, the J call TRBJ2-7, with 7 bases lining up with TRBD2. The junction had 2 bases not matched to a gene; V was cut back by 5 bases and J by 7 bases. CDR1 and CDR2 from the germline V gene are SNHLY and FYNNEI. This CDR3 region has 11 residues. The CDR3 sequence is CASSYGGEQYF. As DNA, the CDR3 is TGTGCCAGCAGTTACGGGGGGGAGCAGTACTTC.

Remarks on this clone: It is unclear where the CDR3 begins or ends on the DNA, so no DNA is shown, and the CDR3 is as TCRdb lists it. The V gene is TRBV19, the J gene TRBJ2-2; no check of the table's D call, TRBD2, against the DNA was made. In germline, CDR1 is LNHDA, CDR2 SQIVND (reference sequence). The CDR3 adds up to 13 amino acids, both ends counted. CDR3 in amino acids: CASTSGDTGELFF.

The chain combines TRBV5-1 with TRBJ2-5; D tentatively reads TRBD1 or TRBD2 (7 bases each). The ends were cut back, 3 bases at V and 3 bases at J, with 12 bases in the middle. Looked up from germline, CDR1 is SGHRS and CDR2 is YFSETQ. The CDR3 runs 14 residues. CDR3 nucleotides: TGCGCCAGCAGCTCAGGGGGGGTAAAAGAGACCCAGTACTTC. Its protein product is CASSSGGVKETQYF.

V is TRBV6-1 and J is TRBJ2-1; D is possibly TRBD2 (5 bases). The germline V gene has CDR1 MNHNS and CDR2 SASEGT. The CDR3 has 15 amino acids. V was cut by 4 bases and J by 4 bases, with 14 bases left in between. CDR3 protein: CASSVAGLSYNEQFF. CDR3 in DNA: TGTGCCAGCAGTGTCGCGGGCCTCTCGTACAATGAGCAGTTCTTC.